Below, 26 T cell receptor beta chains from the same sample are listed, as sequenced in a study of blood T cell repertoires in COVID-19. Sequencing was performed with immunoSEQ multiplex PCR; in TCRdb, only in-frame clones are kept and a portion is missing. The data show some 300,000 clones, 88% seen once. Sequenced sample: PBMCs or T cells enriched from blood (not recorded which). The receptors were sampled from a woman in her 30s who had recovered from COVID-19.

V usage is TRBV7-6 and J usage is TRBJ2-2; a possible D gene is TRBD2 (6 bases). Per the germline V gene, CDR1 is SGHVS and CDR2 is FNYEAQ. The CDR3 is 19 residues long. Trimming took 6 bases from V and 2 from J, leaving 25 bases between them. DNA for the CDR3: TGTGCCAGCAGTCGCACTCCCATCGGGGGTGCGGCAAACACCGGGGAGCTGTTTTTT. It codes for CASSRTPIGGAANTGELFF.

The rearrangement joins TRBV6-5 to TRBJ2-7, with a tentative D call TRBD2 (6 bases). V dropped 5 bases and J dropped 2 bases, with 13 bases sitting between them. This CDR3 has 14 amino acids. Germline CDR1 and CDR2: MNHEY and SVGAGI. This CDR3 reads CASSPPGRAYEQYF. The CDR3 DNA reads TGTGCCAGCAGTCCGCCCGGGAGAGCCTACGAGCAGTACTTC.

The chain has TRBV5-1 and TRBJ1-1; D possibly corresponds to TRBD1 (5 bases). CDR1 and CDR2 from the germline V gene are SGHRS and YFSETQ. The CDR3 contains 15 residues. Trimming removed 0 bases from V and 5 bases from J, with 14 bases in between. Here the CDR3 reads CASSLEDTLGTEAFF. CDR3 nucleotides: TGCGCCAGCAGCTTGGAGGACACCCTGGGAACTGAAGCTTTCTTT.

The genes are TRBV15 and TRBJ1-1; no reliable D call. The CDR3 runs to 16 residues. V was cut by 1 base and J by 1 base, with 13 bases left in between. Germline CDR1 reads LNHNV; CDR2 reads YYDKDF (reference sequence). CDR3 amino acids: CATSRASGVGNTEAFF. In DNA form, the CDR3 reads TGTGCCACCAGCAGAGCCTCCGGGGTGGGGAACACTGAAGCTTTCTTT.

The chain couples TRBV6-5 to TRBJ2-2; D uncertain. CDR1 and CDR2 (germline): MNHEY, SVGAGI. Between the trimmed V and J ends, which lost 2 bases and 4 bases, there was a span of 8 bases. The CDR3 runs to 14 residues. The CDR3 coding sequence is TGTGCCAGCAGTTACGGTGCGGTCACCGGGGAGCTGTTTTTT. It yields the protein CASSYGAVTGELFF.

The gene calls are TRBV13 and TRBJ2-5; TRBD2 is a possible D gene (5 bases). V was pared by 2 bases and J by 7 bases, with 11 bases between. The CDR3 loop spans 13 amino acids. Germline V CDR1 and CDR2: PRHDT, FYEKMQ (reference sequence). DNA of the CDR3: TGTGCCAGCAGCTTAAGCGGAGATGGGACCCAGTACTTC. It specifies CASSLSGDGTQYF.

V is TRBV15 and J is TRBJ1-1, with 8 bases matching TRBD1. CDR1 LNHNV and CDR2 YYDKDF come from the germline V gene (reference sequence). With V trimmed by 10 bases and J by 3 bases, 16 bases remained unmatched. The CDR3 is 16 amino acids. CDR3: CAKGQGVRVEDTEAFF. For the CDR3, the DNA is TGTGCCAAAGGACAGGGCGTCCGGGTTGAGGACACTGAAGCTTTCTTT.

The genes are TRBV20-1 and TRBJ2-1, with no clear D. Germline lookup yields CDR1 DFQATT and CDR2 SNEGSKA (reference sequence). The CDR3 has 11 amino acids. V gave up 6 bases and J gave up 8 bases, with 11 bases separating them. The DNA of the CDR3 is TGCAGTGCAAGCTTAGTCTATGAGCAGTTCTTC. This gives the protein CSASLVYEQFF.

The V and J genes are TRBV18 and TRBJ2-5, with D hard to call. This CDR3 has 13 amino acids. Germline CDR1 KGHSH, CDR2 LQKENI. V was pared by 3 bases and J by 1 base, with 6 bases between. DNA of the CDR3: TGTGCCAGCTCACCTATAATCCAAGAGACCCAGTACTTC. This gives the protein CASSPIIQETQYF. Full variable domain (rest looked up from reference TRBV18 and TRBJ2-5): NAGVMQNPRHLVRRRGQEARLRCSPMKGHSHVYWYRQLPEEGLKFMVYLQKENIIDESGMPKERFSAEFPKEGPSILRIQQVVRGDSAAYFCASSPIIQETQYFGPGTRLLVL.

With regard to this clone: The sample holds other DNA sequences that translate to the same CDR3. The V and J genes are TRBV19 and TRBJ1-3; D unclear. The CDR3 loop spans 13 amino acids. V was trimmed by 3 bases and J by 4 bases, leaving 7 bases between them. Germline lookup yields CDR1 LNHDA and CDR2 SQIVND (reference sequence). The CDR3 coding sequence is TGTGCCAGTAGTATCTCCGGGGGAAACACCATATATTTT. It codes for CASSISGGNTIYF.

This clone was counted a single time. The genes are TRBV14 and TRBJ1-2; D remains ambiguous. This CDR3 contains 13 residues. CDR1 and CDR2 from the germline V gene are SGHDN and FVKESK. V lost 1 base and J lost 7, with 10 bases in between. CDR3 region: CASSQGGVGGYTF. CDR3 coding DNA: TGTGCCAGCAGCCAAGGAGGAGTCGGTGGCTACACCTTC.

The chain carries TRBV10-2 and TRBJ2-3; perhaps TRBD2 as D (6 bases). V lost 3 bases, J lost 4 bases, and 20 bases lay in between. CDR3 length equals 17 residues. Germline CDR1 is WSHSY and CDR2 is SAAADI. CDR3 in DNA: TGCGCCAGCAGTGAAAGGGGAGCGGGTTTTCGGTCAGATACGCAGTATTTT. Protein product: CASSERGAGFRSDTQYF.

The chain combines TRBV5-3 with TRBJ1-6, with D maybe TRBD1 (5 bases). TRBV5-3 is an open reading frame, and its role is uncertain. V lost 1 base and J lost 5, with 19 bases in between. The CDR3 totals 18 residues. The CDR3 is CARSLKGGTQSNNSPLHF. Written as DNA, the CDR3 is TGTGCCAGAAGCTTGAAGGGTGGGACTCAGAGTAATAATTCACCCCTCCACTTT.

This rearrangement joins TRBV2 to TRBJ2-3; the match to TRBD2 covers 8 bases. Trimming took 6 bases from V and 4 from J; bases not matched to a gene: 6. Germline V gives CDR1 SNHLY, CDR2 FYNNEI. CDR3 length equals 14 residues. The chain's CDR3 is CASSFSGTADTQYF. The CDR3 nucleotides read TGTGCCAGCAGCTTTAGCGGGACGGCAGATACGCAGTATTTT. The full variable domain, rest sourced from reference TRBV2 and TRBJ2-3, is EPEVTQTPSHQVTQMGQEVILRCVPISNHLYFYWYRQILGQKVEFLVSFYNNEISEKSEIFDDQFSVERPDGSNFTLKIRSTKLEDSAMYFCASSFSGTADTQYFGPGTRLTVL.

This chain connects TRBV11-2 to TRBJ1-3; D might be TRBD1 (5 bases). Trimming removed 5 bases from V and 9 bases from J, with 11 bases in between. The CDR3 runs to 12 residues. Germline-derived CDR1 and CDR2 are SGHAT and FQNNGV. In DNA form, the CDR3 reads TGTGCCAGCAGCCGCCTGGGGGGCACCATATATTTT. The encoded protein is CASSRLGGTIYF.

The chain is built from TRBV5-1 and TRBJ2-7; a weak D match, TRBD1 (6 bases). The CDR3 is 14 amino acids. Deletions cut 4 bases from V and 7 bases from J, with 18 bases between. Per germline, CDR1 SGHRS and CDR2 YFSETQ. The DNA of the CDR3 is TGCGCCAGCAGCCCGACAGGACCGCTACGGGAGCAGTACTTC. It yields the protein CASSPTGPLREQYF.

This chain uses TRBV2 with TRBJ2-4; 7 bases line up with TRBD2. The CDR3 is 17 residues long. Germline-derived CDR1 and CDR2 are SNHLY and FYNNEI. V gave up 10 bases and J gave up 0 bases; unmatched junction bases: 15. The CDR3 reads CANLPLGGNLAKNIQYF. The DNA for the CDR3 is TGTGCCAACCTCCCGCTGGGGGGGAACCTAGCCAAAAACATTCAGTACTTC.

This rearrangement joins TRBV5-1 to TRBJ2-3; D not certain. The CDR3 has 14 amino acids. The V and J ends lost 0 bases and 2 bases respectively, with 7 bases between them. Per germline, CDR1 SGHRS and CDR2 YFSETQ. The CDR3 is CASSLAAVTDTQYF. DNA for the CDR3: TGCGCCAGCAGCTTGGCTGCAGTCACAGATACGCAGTATTTT.

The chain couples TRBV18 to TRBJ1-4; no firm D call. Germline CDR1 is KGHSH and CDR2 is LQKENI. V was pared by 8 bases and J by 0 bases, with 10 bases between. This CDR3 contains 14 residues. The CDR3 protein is CASPPGSTNEKLFF. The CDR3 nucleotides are TGTGCCAGCCCCCCGGGTTCAACTAATGAAAAACTGTTTTTT.

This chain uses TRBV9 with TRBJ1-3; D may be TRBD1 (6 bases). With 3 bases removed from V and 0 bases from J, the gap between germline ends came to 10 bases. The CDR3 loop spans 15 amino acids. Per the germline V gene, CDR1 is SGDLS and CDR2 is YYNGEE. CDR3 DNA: TGTGCCAGCAGCGGCCCACAGGGCTCTGGAAACACCATATATTTT. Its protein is CASSGPQGSGNTIYF.

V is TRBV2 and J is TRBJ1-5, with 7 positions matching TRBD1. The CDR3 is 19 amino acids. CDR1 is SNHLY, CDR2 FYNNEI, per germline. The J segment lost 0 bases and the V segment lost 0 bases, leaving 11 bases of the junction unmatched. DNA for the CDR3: TGTGCCAGCAGTGAAGCTTACTGGACTGGGACAGATAGCAATCAGCCCCAGCATTTT. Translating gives CASSEAYWTGTDSNQPQHF.

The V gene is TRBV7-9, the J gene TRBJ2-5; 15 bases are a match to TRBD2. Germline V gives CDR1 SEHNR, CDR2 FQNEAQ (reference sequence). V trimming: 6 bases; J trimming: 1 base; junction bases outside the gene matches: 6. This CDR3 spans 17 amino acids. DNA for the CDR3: TGTGCCAGCAGATCCGGGACTAGCGGGAGGTTCCAAGAGACCCAGTACTTC. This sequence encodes CASRSGTSGRFQETQYF.

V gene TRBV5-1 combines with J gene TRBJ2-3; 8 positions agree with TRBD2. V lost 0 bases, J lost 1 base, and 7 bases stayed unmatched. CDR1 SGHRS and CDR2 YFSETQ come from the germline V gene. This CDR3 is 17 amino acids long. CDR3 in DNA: TGCGCCAGCAGCTTGGAGCCCCGGGGGGGAGGCACAGATACGCAGTATTTT. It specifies CASSLEPRGGGTDTQYF. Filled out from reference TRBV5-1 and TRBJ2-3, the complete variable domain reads KAGVTQTPRYLIKTRGQQVTLSCSPISGHRSVSWYQQTPGQGLQFLFEYFSETQRNKGNFPGRFSGRQFSNSRSEMNVSTLELGDSALYLCASSLEPRGGGTDTQYFGPGTRLTVL.

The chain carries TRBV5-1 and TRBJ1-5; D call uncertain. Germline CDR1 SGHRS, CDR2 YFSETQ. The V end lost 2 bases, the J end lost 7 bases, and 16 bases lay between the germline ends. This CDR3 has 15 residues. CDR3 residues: CASSFTGGISQPQHF. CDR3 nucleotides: TGCGCCAGCAGCTTTACGGGAGGGATTTCGCAGCCCCAGCATTTT.

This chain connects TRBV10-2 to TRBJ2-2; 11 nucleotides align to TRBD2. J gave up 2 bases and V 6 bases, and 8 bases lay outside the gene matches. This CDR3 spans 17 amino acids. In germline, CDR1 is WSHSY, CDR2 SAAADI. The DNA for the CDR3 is TGCGCCAGCAGGGTCCCCGGGACTAGCGGAAACACCGGGGAGCTGTTTTTT. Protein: CASRVPGTSGNTGELFF.

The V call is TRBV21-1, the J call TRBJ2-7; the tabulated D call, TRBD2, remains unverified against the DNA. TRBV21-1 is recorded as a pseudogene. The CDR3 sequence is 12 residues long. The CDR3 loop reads CATRGGGYEQYF. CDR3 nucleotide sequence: TGTGCCACCCGAGGGGGGGGCTACGAGCAGTACTTC.